The rows below give T cell receptor beta chains drawn from one sample of a study of early T cells in non-severe SARS-CoV-2 infection. TCRdb re-called the 5' RACE reads with MiXCR, one entry per CDR3 protein. The sample has roughly 40,000 distinct CDR3 sequences; 4% to 4.5% are singletons. The sample consisted of whole blood. These receptors all come from an adult who was a healthcare worker with PCR-confirmed SARS-CoV-2 infection or an uninfected control (not recorded which). Each CDR3 is given with its conserved first and last residue. Fields, in order: D gene, V gene, J gene, clone size, CDR3 DNA, CDR3 protein. The D gene is left open where the match is weak. Clone size is given for some rows only: seen once, a few or many times, or a class if the clone is expanded.

D: NA
V: TRBV29-1
J: TRBJ2-3
size: few
DNA: TGCAGCGTTCTAGGAGATACGCAGTATTTT
CDR3: CSVLGDTQYF

D: TRBD2
V: TRBV20-1
J: TRBJ2-1
size: many
DNA: TGCAGTGCTTCTACCTCTACGACTAGCGGGAGCTCCTACAATGAGCAGTTCTTC
CDR3: CSASTSTTSGSSYNEQFF

D: NA
V: TRBV6-1
J: TRBJ1-5
size: many
DNA: TGTGCCAGCAGTGGAGGGTCGGCAGAGCCCCAGCATTTT
CDR3: CASSGGSAEPQHF

D: NA
V: TRBV2
J: TRBJ1-4
size: many
DNA: TGTGCCAGCAGTGGAATCTCGACTAATGAAAAACTGTTTTTT
CDR3: CASSGISTNEKLFF

D: NA
V: TRBV12-3/TRBV12-4
J: TRBJ2-7
size: many
DNA: TGTGCCAGCAGTTTGGGGGCCGAGCAGTACTTC
CDR3: CASSLGAEQYF

D: NA
V: TRBV10-2
J: TRBJ2-3
size: many
DNA: TGCGCCAGCAGGATTAGCTCCACAGATACGCAGTATTTT
CDR3: CASRISSTDTQYF

D: NA
V: TRBV7-3
J: TRBJ2-1
size: many
DNA: TGTGCCAGCAGCCCCCAGAGGGGGAGGAATGAGCAGTTCTTC
CDR3: CASSPQRGRNEQFF

D: TRBD1
V: TRBV6-5
J: TRBJ1-1
size: many
DNA: TGTGCCAGCACTCCGATTGTAGGGACAGGGGGCACTGAAGCTTTCTTT
CDR3: CASTPIVGTGGTEAFF

D: NA
V: TRBV20-1
J: TRBJ2-3
size: many
DNA: TGCAGTGCGCCTGGACAGCCTTTCACAGATACGCAGTATTTT
CDR3: CSAPGQPFTDTQYF

D: NA
V: TRBV7-2
J: TRBJ1-4
size: many
DNA: TGTGCCAGCAGCTTAGGACAGGCAACTAATGAAAAACTGTTTTTT
CDR3: CASSLGQATNEKLFF

D: NA
V: TRBV27
J: TRBJ2-2
size: few
DNA: NA
CDR3: CASSFPGRGTPGSCFF

D: NA
V: TRBV12-3/TRBV12-4
J: TRBJ2-6
size: many
DNA: TGTGCCAGCAGTCCGGGGCCCTTAGCCCTTACCTCTGGGGCCAACGTCCTGACTTTC
CDR3: CASSPGPLALTSGANVLTF

D: TRBD1
V: TRBV11-2
J: TRBJ2-1
size: many
DNA: TGTGCCAGCAGCTCACAGGGGTATGAGCAGTTCTTC
CDR3: CASSSQGYEQFF

D: NA
V: TRBV20-1
J: TRBJ2-7
size: many
DNA: TGCAGTGCTAGCGGTCCCTTAGGCGAGCAGTACTTC
CDR3: CSASGPLGEQYF

D: TRBD1
V: TRBV12-5
J: TRBJ2-7
size: many
DNA: TGTGCTAGTGGTCCCGGGACAGGTACCTACGAGCAGTACTTC
CDR3: CASGPGTGTYEQYF

D: NA
V: TRBV20-1
J: TRBJ1-1
size: many
DNA: TGCAGTGCCGCCCCAATCGCTGAAGCTTTCTTT
CDR3: CSAAPIAEAFF

D: NA
V: TRBV7-8
J: TRBJ1-5
size: many
DNA: TGTGCCAGCAGCTTACCGGGGGGCAATCAGCCCCAGCATTTT
CDR3: CASSLPGGNQPQHF

D: NA
V: TRBV20-1
J: TRBJ2-7
size: many
DNA: TGCAGTGCTAGAAGGACGGTTCTCGAGCAGTACTTC
CDR3: CSARRTVLEQYF

D: NA
V: TRBV12-3/TRBV12-4
J: TRBJ1-1
size: NA
DNA: TGTGCCAGCAGTTTTTGGCGGCAGGATGAAGCTTTCTTT
CDR3: CASSFWRQDEAFF

D: NA
V: TRBV29-1
J: TRBJ2-1
size: NA
DNA: TGCAGCGTTGAAGGAGAAGTTGGTGAGCAGTTCTTC
CDR3: CSVEGEVGEQFF

D: NA
V: TRBV11-2
J: TRBJ1-5
size: many
DNA: TGTGCCAGCAGCTCGGAGAGGGGTGGCAATCAGCCCCAGCATTTT
CDR3: CASSSERGGNQPQHF

D: TRBD1
V: TRBV27
J: TRBJ1-2
size: many
DNA: TGTGCCAGCAGTCCGGGACAGGGTTTTGACTATGGCTACACCTTC
CDR3: CASSPGQGFDYGYTF

D: TRBD2
V: TRBV5-1
J: TRBJ2-5
size: NA
DNA: TGCGCCAGTACACTAGCCCCGGGACTAGCGGGGGAGACCCAGTACTTC
CDR3: CASTLAPGLAGETQYF

D: TRBD1
V: TRBV5-1
J: TRBJ2-7
size: many
DNA: TGCGCCAGCAGCGCGGACAGGGGGGTTTACGAGCAGTACTTC
CDR3: CASSADRGVYEQYF

D: TRBD1
V: TRBV4-1
J: TRBJ1-2
size: few
DNA: TGCGCCAGCAGCGAAGGACAGGGCTATGGCTACACCTTC
CDR3: CASSEGQGYGYTF

D: TRBD1
V: TRBV14
J: TRBJ2-2
size: many
DNA: TGTGCCAGCAGCCAAGAAACAGGGGACACCGGGGAGCTGTTTTTT
CDR3: CASSQETGDTGELFF

D: NA
V: TRBV7-9
J: TRBJ1-2
size: few
DNA: TGTGCCAGCAGCCCGACAGGCCTAGCTAACTATGGCTACACCTTC
CDR3: CASSPTGLANYGYTF

D: TRBD1
V: TRBV6-6
J: TRBJ1-3
size: many
DNA: TGTGCCAGCCGCCGCCCGGGACAGGGACCTTTAGCCCCTTCTGGAAACACCATATATTTT
CDR3: CASRRPGQGPLAPSGNTIYF

D: NA
V: TRBV7-8
J: TRBJ2-3
size: few
DNA: TGTGCCAGCAGCTTTGAGACAGATACGCAGTATTTT
CDR3: CASSFETDTQYF

D: TRBD1
V: TRBV25-1
J: TRBJ1-4
size: many
DNA: TGTGCCAGCAGTGTCCGGACAGGGCCTAATGAAAAACTGTTTTTT
CDR3: CASSVRTGPNEKLFF

D: TRBD1
V: TRBV15
J: TRBJ1-1
size: few
DNA: TGTGCCACCAGCAGATTTAACAGGGGGAACACTGAAGCTTTCTTT
CDR3: CATSRFNRGNTEAFF

D: TRBD1
V: TRBV11-1
J: TRBJ1-1
size: many
DNA: TGTGCCAGCAGCCCCCGGGACAGGGGACGGAACACTGAAGCTTTCTTT
CDR3: CASSPRDRGRNTEAFF

D: TRBD2
V: TRBV7-6
J: TRBJ2-3
size: many
DNA: TGTGCCAGCAGCTTAGCGGCGGGAGTGGGTGCAGATACGCAGTATTTT
CDR3: CASSLAAGVGADTQYF

D: NA
V: TRBV7-9
J: TRBJ2-1
size: many
DNA: TGTGCCAGCAGCCCCAGGGGCAGCGCCAATGAGCAGTTCTTC
CDR3: CASSPRGSANEQFF

D: NA
V: TRBV20-1
J: TRBJ2-7
size: many
DNA: TGCAGTGCTAGAGCCTTACCATCCGAGCAGTACTTC
CDR3: CSARALPSEQYF

D: NA
V: TRBV6-5
J: TRBJ2-2
size: many
DNA: TGTGCCAGCAGTTATTACAGGGCGGGCACCGGGGAGCTGTTTTTT
CDR3: CASSYYRAGTGELFF

D: TRBD1
V: TRBV5-1
J: TRBJ2-2
size: NA
DNA: TGCGCCAGCAGCTCCGGACAGGGGTTAGGCACCGGGGAGCTGTTTTTT
CDR3: CASSSGQGLGTGELFF

D: NA
V: TRBV2
J: TRBJ1-1
size: few
DNA: TGTGCCAGCAGTGAAAATTGGGGTACTGAAGCTTTCTTT
CDR3: CASSENWGTEAFF

D: TRBD2
V: TRBV11-2
J: TRBJ2-3
size: many
DNA: TGTGCCAGCAGCTTAGACCCGGGACTAGCGGGATTCAGTGCAGATACGCAGTATTTT
CDR3: CASSLDPGLAGFSADTQYF

D: TRBD2
V: TRBV7-9
J: TRBJ2-4
size: many
DNA: TGTGCCAGCAGCTTTAGCGGGGCAGCCAAAAACATTCAGTACTTC
CDR3: CASSFSGAAKNIQYF

D: NA
V: TRBV18
J: TRBJ2-7
size: many
DNA: TGTGCCAGCTCCCTGAGGCAGGGCATCGACGAGCAGTACTTC
CDR3: CASSLRQGIDEQYF

D: NA
V: TRBV4-1
J: TRBJ1-3
size: many
DNA: TGCGCCAGCAGCCGAGGACGGTACTCTGGAAACACCATATATTTT
CDR3: CASSRGRYSGNTIYF

D: TRBD2
V: TRBV5-4
J: TRBJ2-3
size: many
DNA: TGTGCCAGCAGCATACTACTAGCGGGGGGGACAGATACGCAGTATTTT
CDR3: CASSILLAGGTDTQYF

D: NA
V: TRBV21-1
J: TRBJ2-4
size: few
DNA: TGTGCCAGCAGCAACAGGACTAGCGGGGGGCGGGAGAACATTCAGTACTTC
CDR3: CASSNRTSGGRENIQYF

D: TRBD1
V: TRBV7-8
J: TRBJ1-1
size: few
DNA: TGTGCCAGCAGTCGGGACAGGATCATGAACACTGAAGCTTTCTTT
CDR3: CASSRDRIMNTEAFF

D: TRBD2
V: TRBV3-1
J: TRBJ2-3
size: few
DNA: TGTGCCAGCAGCCATACCCGCCCGGGACTAGCGAGGGGGAGCACAGATACGCAGTATTTT
CDR3: CASSHTRPGLARGSTDTQYF

D: NA
V: TRBV6-1
J: TRBJ2-1
size: many
DNA: TGTGCCAGCAAACCCCACACCGGGGGTGAGCAGTTCTTC
CDR3: CASKPHTGGEQFF

D: NA
V: TRBV7-9
J: TRBJ2-3
size: many
DNA: TGTGCCAGCAGCCCCCCGGACCAGATTACGCAGTATTTT
CDR3: CASSPPDQITQYF

D: NA
V: TRBV19
J: TRBJ1-2
size: few
DNA: TGTGCCAGTAGTTCGGGGTATGGCTATGGCTACACCTTC
CDR3: CASSSGYGYGYTF

D: NA
V: TRBV28
J: TRBJ2-1
size: many
DNA: TGTGCCAGCAGTTTGGTTAGGACTTACAATGAGCAGTTCTTC
CDR3: CASSLVRTYNEQFF

D: NA
V: TRBV27
J: TRBJ1-2
size: many
DNA: TGTGCCAGCAGTATGACAGGCCGCTATGGCTACACCTTC
CDR3: CASSMTGRYGYTF

D: NA
V: TRBV7-8
J: TRBJ2-3
size: few
DNA: TGTGCCAGCAGCTTAGCGAGGATTCGCAAGGATACGCAGTATTTT
CDR3: CASSLARIRKDTQYF

D: NA
V: TRBV12-3/TRBV12-4
J: TRBJ2-7
size: few
DNA: TGTGCCAGCAGTTTAAAGACTTCTAGCTCCTACGAGCAGTACTTC
CDR3: CASSLKTSSSYEQYF

D: NA
V: TRBV29-1
J: TRBJ1-2
size: many
DNA: TGCAGCGTCCGGGGCGTCTATGGCTACACCTTC
CDR3: CSVRGVYGYTF